What follows are 14 T cell receptor beta chains derived from one specimen sequenced in a study of blood T cell repertoires in COVID-19. Clones were sequenced by immunoSEQ multiplex PCR, and TCRdb holds only the in-frame ones, with some missing. The table lists fewer than 250,000 clones, about four fifths of them singletons, with less than 3.5% in the top ten. The sequenced sample consisted of peripheral blood. The receptors originated from a middle-aged man with active or convalescent COVID-19.

This clone showed up just a few times. V gene TRBV5-6 combines with J gene TRBJ2-3, with 7 bases that match TRBD1. The CDR3 runs to 14 residues. V was pared by 3 bases and J by 6 bases, with 7 bases of the junction left unmatched. CDR1 SGHDT and CDR2 YYEEEE come from the germline V gene. The CDR3 DNA is TGTGCCAGCAGCTACAGGGGCGCCGCGGATACGCAGTATTTT. Encoded protein: CASSYRGAADTQYF.

V is TRBV6-5 and J is TRBJ2-3; a weak D match, TRBD2 (6 bases). CDR1 is MNHEY and CDR2 is SVGAGI in the germline V gene. This CDR3 region has 14 residues. V lost 6 bases to trimming and J lost 6 bases, with 16 bases between them. In DNA, the CDR3 is TGTGCCAGCAGGGGGACCGGGACTCAGGATACGCAGTATTTT. It codes for CASRGTGTQDTQYF.

The rearrangement joins TRBV30 to TRBJ1-5; 7 bases fit TRBD1. Germline CDR1 reads GTSNPN; CDR2 reads SVGIG (reference sequence). CDR3 size: 16 residues. The CDR3 protein is CALDRAGGQTNQPQHF. The CDR3 region has the DNA TGTGCTTTGGACCGTGCAGGGGGTCAAACTAATCAGCCCCAGCATTTT.

V gene TRBV5-1 combines with J gene TRBJ2-3; TRBD2 agrees at 11 bases. The CDR3 consists of 16 residues. CDR1 and CDR2 (germline): SGHRS, YFSETQ. Germline trimming cut 3 bases from V and 7 bases from J; bases unmatched to any gene: 10. This CDR3 reads CASSSDSGGGGNTQYF. CDR3 coding DNA: TGCGCCAGCAGCTCCGATAGCGGGGGGGGCGGGAATACGCAGTATTTT.

CDR3 DNA sequence: TGCGCCAGCAGCTTGGACAGTGCCTACGAGCAGTACTTC. Its protein product is CASSLDSAYEQYF. The rearrangement links TRBV5-1 to TRBJ2-7, with D unclear. The ends were cut back, 0 bases at V and 2 bases at J, with 6 bases in the middle. The germline V gene encodes CDR1 SGHRS and CDR2 YFSETQ. The CDR3 has 13 residues.

The rearrangement joins TRBV12-3 or TRBV12-4 to TRBJ1-2; D unresolved. The CDR3 sequence is 13 residues long. Between the trimmed V and J ends, which lost 4 bases and 8 bases, there was a span of 14 bases. The CDR3 DNA is TGTGCCAGCAGTTCGGACGGACTTTGGGGCTACACCTTC. It encodes CASSSDGLWGYTF.

This rearrangement joins TRBV6-6 to TRBJ2-7; TRBD1 matches at 9 bases. Unmatched junction bases numbered 2, after V lost 5 bases and J lost 3 bases. Looked up from germline, CDR1 is MNHNY and CDR2 is SVGAGI (reference sequence). The CDR3 spans 13 residues. CDR3 nucleotides: TGTGCCAGCAGTAAGGACAGGGGCTACGAGCAGTACTTC. Amino acids: CASSKDRGYEQYF.

DNA for the CDR3: TGTGCCAGCAGCTTAGGGGCTGTGGGACAGCAAGAGACCCAGTACTTC. This sequence encodes CASSLGAVGQQETQYF. This chain uses TRBV7-6 with TRBJ2-5; 7 nucleotides line up with TRBD1. The CDR3 length is 16 residues. After removal of 1 base from V and 2 bases from J, the junction contained 7 bases not matched to a gene. Germline values: CDR1 SGHVS, CDR2 FNYEAQ.

The V gene is TRBV4-3, the J gene TRBJ2-1; 9 positions match TRBD2. This CDR3 comprises 17 residues. After removal of 0 bases from V and 7 bases from J, the junction contained 10 bases not matched to a gene. CDR1 and CDR2 (germline): LGHNA, YSLEER. For the CDR3, the DNA is TGCGCCAGCAGCCAAGACGTGGCGGGGGGGCCTTCGAATGAGCAGTTCTTC. Translating it yields CASSQDVAGGPSNEQFF.

The chain has TRBV5-1 and TRBJ2-5, with TRBD1 as a possible D gene (6 bases). The V end lost 0 bases, the J end lost 4 bases, and 10 bases lay between the germline ends. Germline-derived CDR1 and CDR2 are SGHRS and YFSETQ. The CDR3 covers 14 residues. The CDR3 nucleotides read TGCGCCAGCAGCTTGGTTGCAGGGGCAGAGACCCAGTACTTC. Translating it yields CASSLVAGAETQYF.

This chain links TRBV6-5 with TRBJ1-2, with D possibly TRBD1 on 5 matching bases. The ends were cut back, 2 bases at V and 4 bases at J, with 11 bases in the middle. Germline CDR1 and CDR2: MNHEY and SVGAGI. The CDR3 has 14 residues. The DNA for the CDR3 is TGTGCCAGCAGTTACCGTCGACAGCTCTATGGCTACACCTTC. Translated, it gives CASSYRRQLYGYTF.

The genes are TRBV5-1 and TRBJ1-3; D possibly corresponds to TRBD1 (5 bases). CDR3 length: 13 amino acids. Germline V CDR1 and CDR2: SGHRS, YFSETQ. V was shortened by 5 bases and J by 7 bases, with 13 bases between the two germline ends. CDR3 protein: CASRPDSRNTIYF. In nucleotides, the CDR3 is TGCGCCAGCAGACCAGACAGTCGGAACACCATATATTTT.

The chain couples TRBV9 to TRBJ2-1; 7 nucleotides line up with TRBD2. The CDR3 runs 18 residues. With V trimmed by 3 bases and J by 2 bases, 14 bases remained unmatched. Germline V gene data show CDR1 as SGDLS and CDR2 as YYNGEE. CDR3: CASSGGASGPTTYNEQFF. In DNA form, the CDR3 reads TGTGCCAGCAGCGGTGGGGCTAGCGGCCCTACCACCTACAATGAGCAGTTCTTC.

This chain joins TRBV3-1 (or the pseudogene TRBV3-2) and TRBJ1-1; no clear D. V gave up 10 bases and J gave up 7 bases, with 13 bases separating them. Germline V gene lookup returns CDR1 LGHDT and CDR2 YNNKEL (reference sequence). CDR3 length: 11 residues. CDR3 amino acids: CATALRGEAFF. CDR3 in DNA: TGTGCCACAGCCTTGCGGGGTGAAGCTTTCTTT.